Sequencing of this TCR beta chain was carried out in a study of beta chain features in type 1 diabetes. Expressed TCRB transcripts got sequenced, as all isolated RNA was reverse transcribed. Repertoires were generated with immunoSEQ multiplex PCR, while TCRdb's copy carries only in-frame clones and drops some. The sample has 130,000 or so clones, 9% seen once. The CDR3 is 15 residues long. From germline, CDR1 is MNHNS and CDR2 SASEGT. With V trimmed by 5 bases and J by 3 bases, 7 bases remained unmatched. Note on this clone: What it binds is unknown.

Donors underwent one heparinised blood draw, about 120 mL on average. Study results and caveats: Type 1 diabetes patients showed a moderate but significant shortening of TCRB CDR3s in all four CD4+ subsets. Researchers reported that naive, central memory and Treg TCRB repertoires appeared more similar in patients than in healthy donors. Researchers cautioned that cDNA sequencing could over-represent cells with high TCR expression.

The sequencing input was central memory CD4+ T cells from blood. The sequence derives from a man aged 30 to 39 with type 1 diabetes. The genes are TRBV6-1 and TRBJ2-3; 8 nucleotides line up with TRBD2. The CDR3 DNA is TGTGCCAGCAGTTCGATAGCGGGGTGGACAGATACGCAGTATTTT. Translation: CASSSIAGWTDTQYF.